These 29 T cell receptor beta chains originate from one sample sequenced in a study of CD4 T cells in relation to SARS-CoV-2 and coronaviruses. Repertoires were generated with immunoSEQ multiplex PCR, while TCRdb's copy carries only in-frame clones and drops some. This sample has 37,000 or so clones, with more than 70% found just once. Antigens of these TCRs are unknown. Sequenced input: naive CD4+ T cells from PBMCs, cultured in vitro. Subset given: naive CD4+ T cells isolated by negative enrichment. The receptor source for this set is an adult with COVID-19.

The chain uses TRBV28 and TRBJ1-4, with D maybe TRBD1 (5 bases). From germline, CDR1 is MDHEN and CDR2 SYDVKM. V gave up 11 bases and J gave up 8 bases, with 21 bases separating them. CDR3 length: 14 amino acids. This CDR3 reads CASSRGLTLEKLFF. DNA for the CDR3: TGTGCCTCCAGCCGGGGCTTGACCTTAGAAAAACTGTTTTTT.

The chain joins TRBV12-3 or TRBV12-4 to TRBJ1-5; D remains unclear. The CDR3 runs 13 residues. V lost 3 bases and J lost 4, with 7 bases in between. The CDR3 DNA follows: TGTGCCAGCAGTTTTGAGGGTAATCAGCCCCAGCATTTT. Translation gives CASSFEGNQPQHF.

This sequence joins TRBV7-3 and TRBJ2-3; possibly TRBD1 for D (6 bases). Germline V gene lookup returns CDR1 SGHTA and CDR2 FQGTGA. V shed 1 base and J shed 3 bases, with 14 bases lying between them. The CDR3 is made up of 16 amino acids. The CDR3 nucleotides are TGTGCCAGCAGCTTAAGTCAGGGGCAAATGACAGATACGCAGTATTTT. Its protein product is CASSLSQGQMTDTQYF.

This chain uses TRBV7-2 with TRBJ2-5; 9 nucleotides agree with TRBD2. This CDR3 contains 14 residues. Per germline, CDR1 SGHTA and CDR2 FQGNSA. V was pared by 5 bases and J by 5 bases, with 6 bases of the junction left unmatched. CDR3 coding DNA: TGTGCCAGCAGCCCGGGACTAGCTGTGGAGACCCAGTACTTC. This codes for CASSPGLAVETQYF. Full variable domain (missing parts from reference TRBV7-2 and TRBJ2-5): GAGVSQSPSNKVTEKGKDVELRCDPISGHTALYWYRQSLGQGLEFLIYFQGNSAPDKSGLPSDRFSAERTGGSVSTLTIQRTQQEDSAVYLCASSPGLAVETQYFGPGTRLLVL.

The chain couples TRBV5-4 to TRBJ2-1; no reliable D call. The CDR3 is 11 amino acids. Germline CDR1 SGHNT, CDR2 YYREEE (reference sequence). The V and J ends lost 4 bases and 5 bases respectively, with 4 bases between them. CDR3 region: CASSINNEQFF. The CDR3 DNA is TGTGCCAGCAGCATAAACAATGAGCAGTTCTTC.

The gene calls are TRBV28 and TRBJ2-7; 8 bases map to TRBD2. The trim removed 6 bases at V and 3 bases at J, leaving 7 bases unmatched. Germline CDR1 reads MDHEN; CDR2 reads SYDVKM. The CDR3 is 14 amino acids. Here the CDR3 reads CASSSGLGFYEQYF. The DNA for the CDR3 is TGTGCCAGCAGCTCGGGACTAGGGTTCTACGAGCAGTACTTC.

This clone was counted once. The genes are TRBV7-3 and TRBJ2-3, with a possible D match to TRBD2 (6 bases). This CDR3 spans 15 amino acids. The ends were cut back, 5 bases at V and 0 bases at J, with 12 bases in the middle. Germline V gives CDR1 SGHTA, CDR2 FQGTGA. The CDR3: CASSEMGLSTDTQYF. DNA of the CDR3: TGTGCCAGCAGCGAAATGGGACTCAGCACAGATACGCAGTATTTT.

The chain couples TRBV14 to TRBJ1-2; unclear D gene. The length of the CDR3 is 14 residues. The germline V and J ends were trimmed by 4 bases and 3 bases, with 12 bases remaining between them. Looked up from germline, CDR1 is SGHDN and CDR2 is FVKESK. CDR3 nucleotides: TGTGCCAGCAGCCCGAAGGGTCAATACTATGGCTACACCTTC. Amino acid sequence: CASSPKGQYYGYTF. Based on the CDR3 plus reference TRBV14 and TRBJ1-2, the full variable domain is EAGVTQFPSHSVIEKGQTVTLRCDPISGHDNLYWYRRVMGKEIKFLLHFVKESKQDESGMPNNRFLAERTGGTYSTLKVQPAELEDSGVYFCASSPKGQYYGYTFGSGTRLTVV.

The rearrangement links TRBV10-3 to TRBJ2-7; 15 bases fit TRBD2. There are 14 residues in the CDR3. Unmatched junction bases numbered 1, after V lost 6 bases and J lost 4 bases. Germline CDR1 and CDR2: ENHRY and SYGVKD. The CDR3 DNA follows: TGTGCCATCAGCGGGACTAGCGGGGGGTACGAGCAGTACTTC. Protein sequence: CAISGTSGGYEQYF.

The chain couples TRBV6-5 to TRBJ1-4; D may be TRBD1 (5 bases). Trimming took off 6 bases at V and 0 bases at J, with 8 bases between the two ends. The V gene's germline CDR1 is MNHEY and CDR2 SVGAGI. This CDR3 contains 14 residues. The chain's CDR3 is CASRRQSTNEKLFF. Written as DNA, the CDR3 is TGTGCCAGCAGAAGACAGTCAACTAATGAAAAACTGTTTTTT.

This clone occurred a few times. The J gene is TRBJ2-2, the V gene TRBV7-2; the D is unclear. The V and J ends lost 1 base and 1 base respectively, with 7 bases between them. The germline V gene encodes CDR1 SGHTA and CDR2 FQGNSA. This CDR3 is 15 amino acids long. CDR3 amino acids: CASSLVAENTGELFF. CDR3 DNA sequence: TGTGCCAGCAGCTTAGTAGCAGAGAACACCGGGGAGCTGTTTTTT.

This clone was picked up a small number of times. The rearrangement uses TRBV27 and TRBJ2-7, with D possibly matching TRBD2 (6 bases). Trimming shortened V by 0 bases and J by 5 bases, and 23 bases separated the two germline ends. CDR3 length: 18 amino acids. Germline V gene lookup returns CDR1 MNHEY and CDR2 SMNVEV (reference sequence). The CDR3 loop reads CASSLSRAGLPQPHEQYF. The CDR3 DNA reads TGTGCCAGCAGTTTATCGAGGGCGGGGCTCCCCCAACCCCACGAGCAGTACTTC.

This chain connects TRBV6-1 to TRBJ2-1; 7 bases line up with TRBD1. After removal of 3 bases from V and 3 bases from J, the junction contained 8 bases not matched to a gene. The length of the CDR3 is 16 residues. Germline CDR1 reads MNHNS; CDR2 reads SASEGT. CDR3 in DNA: TGTGCCAGCAGTGATGGGACAGAGCGAATCTACAATGAGCAGTTCTTC. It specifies CASSDGTERIYNEQFF.

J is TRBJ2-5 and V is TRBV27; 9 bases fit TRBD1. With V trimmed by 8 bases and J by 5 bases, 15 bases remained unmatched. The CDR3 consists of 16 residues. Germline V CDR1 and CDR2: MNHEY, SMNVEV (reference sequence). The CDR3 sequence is CASCSLKTGGVETQYF. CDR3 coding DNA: TGTGCCAGCTGTTCATTGAAGACAGGGGGTGTGGAGACCCAGTACTTC.

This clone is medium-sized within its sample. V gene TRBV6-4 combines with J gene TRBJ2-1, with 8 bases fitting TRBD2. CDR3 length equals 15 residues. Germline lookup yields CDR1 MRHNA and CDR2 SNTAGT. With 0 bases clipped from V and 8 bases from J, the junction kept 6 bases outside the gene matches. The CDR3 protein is CASSDSAGGMDEQFF. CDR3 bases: TGTGCCAGCAGTGACTCGGCGGGAGGTATGGATGAGCAGTTCTTC.

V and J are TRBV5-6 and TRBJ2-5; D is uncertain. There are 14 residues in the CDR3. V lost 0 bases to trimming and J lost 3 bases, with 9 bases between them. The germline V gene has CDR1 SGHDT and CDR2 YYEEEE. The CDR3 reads CASSLDPGKETQYF. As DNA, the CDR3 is TGTGCCAGCAGCTTGGATCCAGGAAAAGAGACCCAGTACTTC.

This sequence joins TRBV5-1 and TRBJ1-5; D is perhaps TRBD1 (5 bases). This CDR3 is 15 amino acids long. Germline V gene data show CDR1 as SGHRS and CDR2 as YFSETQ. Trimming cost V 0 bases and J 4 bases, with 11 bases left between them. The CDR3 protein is CASSLDLTDNQPQHF. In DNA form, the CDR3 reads TGCGCCAGCAGCTTGGACCTGACAGATAATCAGCCCCAGCATTTT.

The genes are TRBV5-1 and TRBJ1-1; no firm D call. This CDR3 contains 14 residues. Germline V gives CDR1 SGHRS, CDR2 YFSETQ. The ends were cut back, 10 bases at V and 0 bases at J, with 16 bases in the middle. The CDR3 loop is CAGTVPAVNTEAFF. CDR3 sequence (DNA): TGCGCCGGCACTGTCCCGGCTGTGAACACTGAAGCTTTCTTT.

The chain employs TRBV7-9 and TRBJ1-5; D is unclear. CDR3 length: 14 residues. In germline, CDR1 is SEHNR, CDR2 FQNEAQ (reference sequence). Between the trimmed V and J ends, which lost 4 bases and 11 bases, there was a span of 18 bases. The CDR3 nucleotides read TGTGCCAGCAGCTCAGACCGCGGACCATCGTCCCAGCATTTT. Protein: CASSSDRGPSSQHF.

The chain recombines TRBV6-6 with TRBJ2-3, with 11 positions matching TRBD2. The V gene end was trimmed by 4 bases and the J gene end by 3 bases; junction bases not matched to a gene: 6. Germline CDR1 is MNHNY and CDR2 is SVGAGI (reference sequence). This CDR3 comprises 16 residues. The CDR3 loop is CASSFVAGGYTDTQYF. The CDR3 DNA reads TGTGCCAGCAGTTTTGTAGCGGGAGGGTATACAGATACGCAGTATTTT.

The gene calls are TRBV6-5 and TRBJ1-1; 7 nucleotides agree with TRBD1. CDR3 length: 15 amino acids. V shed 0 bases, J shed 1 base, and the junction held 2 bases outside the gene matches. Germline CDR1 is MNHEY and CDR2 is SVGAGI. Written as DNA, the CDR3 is TGTGCCAGCAGTTACTCCGGACAGGCGAACACTGAAGCTTTCTTT. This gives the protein CASSYSGQANTEAFF.

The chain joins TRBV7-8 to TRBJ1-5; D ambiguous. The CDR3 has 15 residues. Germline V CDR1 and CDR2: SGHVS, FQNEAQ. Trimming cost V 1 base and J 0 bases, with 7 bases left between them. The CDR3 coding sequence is TGTGCCAGCAGCTTAGTTAGCAATAGCAATCAGCCCCAGCATTTT. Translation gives CASSLVSNSNQPQHF.

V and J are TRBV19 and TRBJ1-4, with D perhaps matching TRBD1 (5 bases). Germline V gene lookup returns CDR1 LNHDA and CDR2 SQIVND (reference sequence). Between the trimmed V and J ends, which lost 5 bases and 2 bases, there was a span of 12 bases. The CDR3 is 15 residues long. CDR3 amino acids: CASSSRGKTNEKLFF. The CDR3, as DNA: TGTGCCAGTAGTTCCCGGGGGAAGACTAATGAAAAACTGTTTTTT.

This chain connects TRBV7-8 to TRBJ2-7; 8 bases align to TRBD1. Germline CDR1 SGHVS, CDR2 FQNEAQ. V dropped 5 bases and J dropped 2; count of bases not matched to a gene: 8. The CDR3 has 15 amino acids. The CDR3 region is CASSGRTGLTYEQYF. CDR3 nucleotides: TGTGCCAGCAGCGGTCGGACAGGGCTAACCTACGAGCAGTACTTC.

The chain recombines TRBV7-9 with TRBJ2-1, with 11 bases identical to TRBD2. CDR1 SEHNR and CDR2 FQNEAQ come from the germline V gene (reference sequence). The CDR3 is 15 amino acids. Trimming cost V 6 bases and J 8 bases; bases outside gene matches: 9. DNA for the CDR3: TGTGCCAGCAGAACCGTAGCGGGAGGGCCCCATGAGCAGTTCTTC. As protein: CASRTVAGGPHEQFF.

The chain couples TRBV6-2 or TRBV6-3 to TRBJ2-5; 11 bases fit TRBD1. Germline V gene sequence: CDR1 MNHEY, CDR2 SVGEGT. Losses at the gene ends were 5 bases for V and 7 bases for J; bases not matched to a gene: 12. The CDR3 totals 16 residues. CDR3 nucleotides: TGTGCCAGCAGTCGTTCCGGGACAGGGGGTTGGGGGACCCAGTACTTC. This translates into CASSRSGTGGWGTQYF.

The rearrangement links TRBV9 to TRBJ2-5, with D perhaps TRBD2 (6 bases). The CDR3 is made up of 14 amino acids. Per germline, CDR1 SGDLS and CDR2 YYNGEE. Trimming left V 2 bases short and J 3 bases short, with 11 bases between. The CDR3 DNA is TGTGCCAGCAGCGTTGCGGGGACCAAAGAGACCCAGTACTTC. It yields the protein CASSVAGTKETQYF.

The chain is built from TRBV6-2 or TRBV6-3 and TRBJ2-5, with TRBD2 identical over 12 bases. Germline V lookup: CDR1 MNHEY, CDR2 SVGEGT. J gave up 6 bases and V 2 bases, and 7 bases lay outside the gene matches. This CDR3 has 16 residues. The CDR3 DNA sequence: TGTGCCAGCAGTTACAGCGGGACTAGCGGGTTTAAGACCCAGTACTTC. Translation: CASSYSGTSGFKTQYF.

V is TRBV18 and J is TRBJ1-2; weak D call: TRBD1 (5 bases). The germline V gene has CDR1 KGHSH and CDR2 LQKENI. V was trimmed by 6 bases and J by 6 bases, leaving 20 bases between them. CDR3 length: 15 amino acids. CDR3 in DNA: TGTGCCAGCTCCAGGACTGACGGGGCGTTGGATGGCTACACCTTC. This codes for CASSRTDGALDGYTF. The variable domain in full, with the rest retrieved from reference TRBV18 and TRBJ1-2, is NAGVMQNPRHLVRRRGQEARLRCSPMKGHSHVYWYRQLPEEGLKFMVYLQKENIIDESGMPKERFSAEFPKEGPSILRIQQVVRGDSAAYFCASSRTDGALDGYTFGSGTRLTVV.